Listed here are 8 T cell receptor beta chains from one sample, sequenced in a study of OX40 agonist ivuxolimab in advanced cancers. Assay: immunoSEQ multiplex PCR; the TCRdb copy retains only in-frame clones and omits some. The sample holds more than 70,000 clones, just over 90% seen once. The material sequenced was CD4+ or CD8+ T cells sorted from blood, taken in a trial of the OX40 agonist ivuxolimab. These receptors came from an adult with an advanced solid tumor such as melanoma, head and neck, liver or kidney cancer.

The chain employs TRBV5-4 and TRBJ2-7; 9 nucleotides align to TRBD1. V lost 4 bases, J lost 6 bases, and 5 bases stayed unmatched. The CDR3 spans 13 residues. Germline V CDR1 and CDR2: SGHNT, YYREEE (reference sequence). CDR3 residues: CASSRDRVGEQYF. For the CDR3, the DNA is TGTGCCAGCAGCCGGGACAGGGTAGGCGAGCAGTACTTC. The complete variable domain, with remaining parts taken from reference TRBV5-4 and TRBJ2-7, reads ETGVTQSPTHLIKTRGQQVTLRCSSQSGHNTVSWYQQALGQGPQFIFQYYREEENGRGNFPPRFSGLQFPNYSSELNVNALELDDSALYLCASSRDRVGEQYFGPGTRLTVT.

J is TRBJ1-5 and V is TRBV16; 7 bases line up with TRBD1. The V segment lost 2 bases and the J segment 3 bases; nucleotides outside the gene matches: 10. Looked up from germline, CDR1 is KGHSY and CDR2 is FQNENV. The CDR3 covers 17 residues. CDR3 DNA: TGTGCCAGCAGCCAACAACCGGGACAGCCTCTCAATCAGCCCCAGCATTTT. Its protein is CASSQQPGQPLNQPQHF. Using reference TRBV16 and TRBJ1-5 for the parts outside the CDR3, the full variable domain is GEEVAQTPKHLVRGEGQKAKLYCAPIKGHSYVFWYQQVLKNEFKFLISFQNENVFDETGMPKERFSAKCLPNSPCSLEIQATKLEDSAVYFCASSQQPGQPLNQPQHFGDGTRLSIL.

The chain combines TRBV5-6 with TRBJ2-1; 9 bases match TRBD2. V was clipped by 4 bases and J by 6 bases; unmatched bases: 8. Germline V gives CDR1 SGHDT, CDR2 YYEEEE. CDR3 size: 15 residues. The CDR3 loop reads CASSPQPGLANEQFF. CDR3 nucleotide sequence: TGTGCCAGCAGCCCGCAACCGGGACTAGCCAATGAGCAGTTCTTC.

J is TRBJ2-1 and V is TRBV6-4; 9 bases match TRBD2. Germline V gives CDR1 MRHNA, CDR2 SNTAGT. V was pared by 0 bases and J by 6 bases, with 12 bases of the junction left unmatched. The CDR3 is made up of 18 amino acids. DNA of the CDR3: TGTGCCAGCAGTGACTCTAGGACTAGCGTCAAGGTGTCCAATGAGCAGTTCTTC. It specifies CASSDSRTSVKVSNEQFF.

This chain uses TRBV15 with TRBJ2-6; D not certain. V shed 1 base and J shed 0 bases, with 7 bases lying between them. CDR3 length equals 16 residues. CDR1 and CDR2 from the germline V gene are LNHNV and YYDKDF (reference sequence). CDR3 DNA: TGTGCCACCAGCAGAGGGGCGGTCTCTGGGGCCAACGTCCTGACTTTC. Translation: CATSRGAVSGANVLTF.

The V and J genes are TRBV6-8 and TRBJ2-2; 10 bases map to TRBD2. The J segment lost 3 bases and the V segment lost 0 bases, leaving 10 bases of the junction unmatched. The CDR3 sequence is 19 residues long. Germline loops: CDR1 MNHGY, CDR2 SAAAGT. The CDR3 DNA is TGTGCCAGCAGTTACTCGCAAATAGGACTAGCGGAGGACACCGGGGAGCTGTTTTTT. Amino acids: CASSYSQIGLAEDTGELFF.

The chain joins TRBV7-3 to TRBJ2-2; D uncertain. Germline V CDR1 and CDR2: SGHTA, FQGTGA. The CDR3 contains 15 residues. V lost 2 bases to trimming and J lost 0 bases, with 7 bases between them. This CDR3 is CASSLANANTGELFF. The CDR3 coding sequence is TGTGCCAGCAGCTTAGCCAACGCGAACACCGGGGAGCTGTTTTTT.

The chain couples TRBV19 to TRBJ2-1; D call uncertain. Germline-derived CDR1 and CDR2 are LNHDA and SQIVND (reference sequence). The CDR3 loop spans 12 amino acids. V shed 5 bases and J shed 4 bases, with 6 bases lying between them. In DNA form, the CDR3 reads TGTGCCAGTAGTCGTCCGTACAATGAGCAGTTCTTC. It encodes CASSRPYNEQFF. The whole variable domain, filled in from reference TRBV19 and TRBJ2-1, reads DGGITQSPKYLFRKEGQNVTLSCEQNLNHDAMYWYRQDPGQGLRLIYYSQIVNDFQKGDIAEGYSVSREKKESFPLTVTSAQKNPTAFYLCASSRPYNEQFFGPGTRLTVL.